This T cell receptor beta chain was identified in a study of a mutant IDH1 vaccine in newly diagnosed glioma. Study summary: The therapy given earlier, which was standard therapy, consisted of radiotherapy, temozolomide, or both, and most of the patients received both.

Time point denoted: baseline, week 1 (first vaccination visit). Specified treatment: pre-vaccination baseline after standard-of-care therapy. Tumors from donors were new WHO grade 3 or 4 IDH1-mutant astrocytomas with ATRX loss. Of note for this clone: Its antigen is unknown.

Germline V gene lookup returns CDR1 KGHSH and CDR2 LQKENI. The CDR3 loop spans 16 amino acids. Trimming stripped 4 bases from V and 0 bases from J, with 16 bases between. Study-level results: No link was apparently found between pseudoprogression and changes in top peripheral T cell clonotypes. In just under 95% of patients, immune responses induced by the vaccine occurred.

The method was immunoSEQ multiplex PCR; TCRdb's version includes in-frame clones alone and lacks a portion of them. The sample yields 45,000 to 60,000 clones, approximately 80% seen once. V usage is TRBV18 and J usage is TRBJ2-7; weak D call: TRBD1 (6 bases). The specimen was PBMCs, collected from a glioma patient treated with radiotherapy, temozolomide or both. This clonotype was obtained from a woman aged 40 to 50 with glioma. CDR3 nucleotides: TGTGCCAGCTCACACTGGGACACACTCAGCTCCTACGAGCAGTACTTC. It translates to CASSHWDTLSSYEQYF. The full variable domain, with the rest looked up from reference TRBV18 and TRBJ2-7, is NAGVMQNPRHLVRRRGQEARLRCSPMKGHSHVYWYRQLPEEGLKFMVYLQKENIIDESGMPKERFSAEFPKEGPSILRIQQVVRGDSAAYFCASSHWDTLSSYEQYFGPGTRLTVT.